Listed here are 29 T cell receptor beta chains from one sample, sequenced in a study of blood T cell repertoires in COVID-19. The data were produced by immunoSEQ multiplex PCR, yet TCRdb's version contains in-frame clones alone and is incomplete. The sample gives roughly 180,000 clones, around 87% of which show up once; around 2% is in the top ten. What was sequenced was PBMCs or T cells enriched from blood (not recorded which). The receptors originated from a woman aged 25 to 45 who had recovered from COVID-19.

The gene calls are TRBV10-3 and TRBJ1-2; D perhaps matches TRBD1 (5 bases). Trimming shortened V by 0 bases and J by 2 bases, and 10 bases separated the two germline ends. CDR3 length: 15 amino acids. Germline CDR1 ENHRY, CDR2 SYGVKD. The CDR3 DNA reads TGTGCCATCAGTGAGTCACAGGAAAAAAACTATGGCTACACCTTC. It translates to CAISESQEKNYGYTF.

The V gene is TRBV3-1 (or the pseudogene TRBV3-2), the J gene TRBJ1-6; 8 bases match TRBD1. V shed 4 bases and J 8 bases; nucleotides not matched to a gene: 10. This CDR3 contains 16 residues. CDR1 LGHDT and CDR2 YNNKEL come from the germline V gene (reference sequence). CDR3 sequence: CASSPQNRGSDSPLHF. CDR3 nucleotides: TGTGCCAGCAGCCCCCAAAACAGGGGGTCGGATTCACCCCTCCACTTT.

This clone was observed a single time. J is TRBJ2-7 and V is TRBV7-2; 9 bases map to TRBD2. Germline CDR1 and CDR2: SGHTA and FQGNSA. The CDR3 spans 14 residues. Losses at the gene ends were 1 base for V and 5 bases for J; bases not matched to a gene: 3. Here the CDR3 reads CASSLVLAGNEQYF. The DNA of the CDR3 is TGTGCCAGCAGCTTAGTACTAGCGGGCAACGAGCAGTACTTC.

J is TRBJ2-7 and V is TRBV10-3; 9 nucleotides match TRBD2. The CDR3 is 13 amino acids. CDR1 is ENHRY, CDR2 SYGVKD, per germline. Trimming removed 11 bases from V and 5 bases from J; junction bases left unmatched: 10. The CDR3 here is CAAKGGLADEQYF. The CDR3 DNA reads TGTGCCGCCAAAGGGGGACTAGCCGACGAGCAGTACTTC.

This sequence joins TRBV6-5 and TRBJ1-5; D remains ambiguous. This CDR3 comprises 13 residues. Germline CDR1 is MNHEY and CDR2 is SVGAGI. V was shortened by 2 bases and J by 4 bases, with 6 bases between the two germline ends. The CDR3, as DNA: TGTGCCAGCAGTTACGGGCAGAATCAGCCCCAGCATTTT. Translation gives CASSYGQNQPQHF.

The chain carries TRBV4-3 and TRBJ1-5; D may be TRBD1 (5 bases). There are 15 residues in the CDR3. Trimming cost V 1 base and J 7 bases, with 14 bases left between them. Germline V CDR1 and CDR2: LGHNA, YSLEER. The CDR3 coding sequence is TGCGCCAGCAGCCAAGTTCTGCAGGGCAGCCAGCCCCAGCATTTT. Translating gives CASSQVLQGSQPQHF.

This clone was seen only once. The rearrangement joins TRBV3-1 (or the pseudogene TRBV3-2) to TRBJ1-2; D is unclear. The CDR3 spans 16 residues. Germline assignment: CDR1 LGHDT and CDR2 YNNKEL (reference sequence). Trimming left V 0 bases short and J 5 bases short, with 16 bases between. CDR3 coding DNA: TGTGCCAGCAGCCAAGATTTAGAGGCGGCGTTATATGGCTACACCTTC. It encodes CASSQDLEAALYGYTF.

The chain recombines TRBV9 with TRBJ1-3; D possibly corresponds to TRBD1 (6 bases). V was shortened by 0 bases and J by 2 bases, with 12 bases between the two germline ends. This CDR3 has 16 amino acids. Germline CDR1 is SGDLS and CDR2 is YYNGEE. The CDR3 loop is CASSVAQGTTGNTIYF. In DNA form, the CDR3 reads TGTGCCAGCAGCGTAGCCCAGGGGACGACTGGAAACACCATATATTTT.

This clone was counted once. V is TRBV15 and J is TRBJ1-2; D is ambiguous. From germline, CDR1 is LNHNV and CDR2 YYDKDF (reference sequence). CDR3 length: 13 amino acids. The ends were cut back, 4 bases at V and 4 bases at J, with 10 bases in the middle. Here the CDR3 reads CATSIRRFYGYTF. Written as DNA, the CDR3 is TGTGCCACCAGCATACGCAGGTTCTATGGCTACACCTTC. The variable domain in full, with the rest retrieved from reference TRBV15 and TRBJ1-2, is DAMVIQNPRYQVTQFGKPVTLSCSQTLNHNVMYWYQQKSSQAPKLLFHYYDKDFNNEADTPDNFQSRRPNTSFCFLDIRSPGLGDTAMYLCATSIRRFYGYTFGSGTRLTVV.

The chain joins TRBV6-5 to TRBJ2-1, with no clear D. The V gene lost 6 bases and the J gene lost 5 bases, with 14 bases spanning the gap. The CDR3 is 14 residues long. The V gene's germline CDR1 is MNHEY and CDR2 SVGAGI. The CDR3 DNA sequence: TGTGCCAGCAGGGATTACGGAGTTGACAATGAGCAGTTCTTC. Translated: CASRDYGVDNEQFF.

About this clone itself: One end of the junction is discordant with germline, which a read error may explain. This chain uses TRBV7-2 with TRBJ2-5, with 9 bases fitting TRBD1. The germline gives CDR1 SGHTA, CDR2 FQGNSA. The CDR3 runs to 15 residues. The CDR3 sequence: CASSLALGQGSDQYF. The CDR3 DNA reads as TGTGCCAGCAGTTTAGCTCTTGGACAGGGGAGTGACCAGTACTTC. The whole variable domain, remainder taken from reference TRBV7-2 and TRBJ2-5, is GAGVSQSPSNKVTEKGKDVELRCDPISGHTALYWYRQSLGQGLEFLIYFQGNSAPDKSGLPSDRFSAERTGGSVSTLTIQRTQQEDSAVYLCASSLALGQGSDQYFGPGTRLLVL.

The DNA of the CDR3 is TGTGCCAGCAGCTTGATGCCGTCGGGGGAGCAGTACTTC. Its protein product is CASSLMPSGEQYF. The chain links TRBV5-5 to TRBJ2-7; D is possibly TRBD2 (5 bases). The CDR3 runs 13 residues. The germline CDR1 and CDR2 sequences are SGHKS and YYEKEE (reference sequence). V was cut by 1 base and J by 7 bases, with 12 bases left in between.

This chain connects TRBV5-4 to TRBJ1-4; D is perhaps TRBD1 (6 bases). Per germline, CDR1 SGHNT and CDR2 YYREEE (reference sequence). This CDR3 has 14 amino acids. Trimming removed 4 bases from V and 2 bases from J, with 9 bases in between. CDR3 nucleotides: TGTGCCAGCAGCCGTGGACAGACTAATGAAAAACTGTTTTTT. It translates to CASSRGQTNEKLFF.

This chain links TRBV11-3 with TRBJ2-3; perhaps TRBD1 as D (6 bases). Germline V lookup: CDR1 SGHNT, CDR2 YENEEA. Trimming took off 3 bases at V and 1 base at J, with 11 bases between the two ends. The CDR3 totals 15 residues. CDR3 DNA sequence: TGTGCCAGCAGCTTGACAGGTTTTCGCACAGATACGCAGTATTTT. Translating gives CASSLTGFRTDTQYF. Supplemented by reference TRBV11-3 and TRBJ2-3, the full variable domain reads EAGVVQSPRYKIIEKKQPVAFWCNPISGHNTLYWYLQNLGQGPELLIRYENEEAVDDSQLPKDRFSAERLKGVDSTLKIQPAELGDSAVYLCASSLTGFRTDTQYFGPGTRLTVL.

The chain recombines TRBV2 with TRBJ1-1; 12 nucleotides align to TRBD1. The ends lost 6 bases at V and 4 bases at J; junction bases unmatched: 3. CDR1 is SNHLY, CDR2 FYNNEI, per germline. There are 14 residues in the CDR3. The CDR3 loop is CASRPGQGATEAFF. As DNA, the CDR3 is TGTGCCAGCAGACCGGGACAGGGGGCCACTGAAGCTTTCTTT.

J is TRBJ2-5 and V is TRBV30; D is perhaps TRBD2 (5 bases). V dropped 0 bases and J dropped 5 bases, with 16 bases sitting between them. The length of the CDR3 is 15 residues. Germline values: CDR1 GTSNPN, CDR2 SVGIG (reference sequence). The CDR3 nucleotides read TGTGCCTGGAGTGTGGAGGCCTCGCTCGAGGAGACCCAGTACTTC. Residues: CAWSVEASLEETQYF.

This clone has only a few counts. An end of the junction differs from the germline gene, which may be a read error. V is TRBV30 and J is TRBJ2-7; perhaps TRBD1 as D (6 bases). Germline-derived CDR1 and CDR2 are GTSNPN and SVGIG (reference sequence). The CDR3 consists of 12 residues. The CDR3 here is CAWSGPYRDIRF. CDR3 in DNA: TGTGCCTGGAGTGGGCCCTACCGGGACATCAGATTC.

This clone came up once. The rearrangement links TRBV11-3 to TRBJ2-5, with D maybe TRBD2 (5 bases). V lost 5 bases, J lost 1 base, and 14 bases lay in between. The CDR3 extends over 15 amino acids. Germline V gene data show CDR1 as SGHNT and CDR2 as YENEEA. The CDR3 protein is CASSPMMEAQETQYF. In nucleotides, the CDR3 is TGTGCCAGCAGCCCTATGATGGAGGCCCAAGAGACCCAGTACTTC.

This chain links TRBV4-3 with TRBJ2-7; 12 nucleotides line up with TRBD2. There are 20 residues in the CDR3. Germline CDR1 is LGHNA and CDR2 is YSLEER. Trimming cost V 0 bases and J 2 bases; bases outside gene matches: 14. The CDR3 sequence is CASSQEVMLAGGGLAYEQYF. The CDR3 coding sequence is TGCGCCAGCAGCCAAGAAGTAATGCTAGCGGGAGGGGGCTTAGCCTACGAGCAGTACTTC.

This chain uses TRBV5-6 with TRBJ2-7; D gene unclear. Germline V gene lookup returns CDR1 SGHDT and CDR2 YYEEEE. The germline V and J ends were trimmed by 0 bases and 1 base, with 8 bases remaining between them. There are 14 residues in the CDR3. The CDR3, as DNA: TGTGCCAGCAGCTTGGGGGCAGGATCCTACGAGCAGTACTTC. This gives the protein CASSLGAGSYEQYF.

J is TRBJ1-2 and V is TRBV7-2; D is perhaps TRBD1 (6 bases). Germline V gene data show CDR1 as SGHTA and CDR2 as FQGNSA. The CDR3 length is 13 residues. Trimming removed 5 bases from V and 5 bases from J, with 12 bases in between. CDR3 region: CASSPGEQYGYTF. In DNA form, the CDR3 reads TGTGCCAGCAGCCCAGGGGAACAGTATGGCTACACCTTC.

V usage is TRBV19 and J usage is TRBJ2-1, with no clear D. Between the trimmed V and J ends, which lost 5 bases and 0 bases, there was a span of 8 bases. This CDR3 contains 14 residues. The germline V gene encodes CDR1 LNHDA and CDR2 SQIVND (reference sequence). The CDR3 DNA reads TGTGCCAGTAGTGTACGTAGCTCCTACAATGAGCAGTTCTTC. This gives the protein CASSVRSSYNEQFF. Based on the CDR3 plus reference TRBV19 and TRBJ2-1, the full variable domain is DGGITQSPKYLFRKEGQNVTLSCEQNLNHDAMYWYRQDPGQGLRLIYYSQIVNDFQKGDIAEGYSVSREKKESFPLTVTSAQKNPTAFYLCASSVRSSYNEQFFGPGTRLTVL.

Concerning this clone: Other DNA sequences of this sample code for an identical CDR3. Here the CDR3 DNA reads TGCAGCGTGGCCAGCTCCTATAATTCACCCCTCCACTTT. Amino acid sequence: CSVASSYNSPLHF. The rearrangement links TRBV29-1 to TRBJ1-6; D unclear. The CDR3 loop spans 13 amino acids. Germline V lookup: CDR1 SQVTM, CDR2 ANQGSEA. V was pared by 6 bases and J by 0 bases, with 6 bases between.

J is TRBJ1-1 and V is TRBV2, with D unresolved. V was pared by 4 bases and J by 4 bases, with 16 bases between. This CDR3 is 15 amino acids long. The germline gives CDR1 SNHLY, CDR2 FYNNEI. The CDR3 nucleotides read TGTGCCAGCAGTGCTGTGCGGGGAATTGGCACTGAAGCTTTCTTT. Amino acids: CASSAVRGIGTEAFF.

This clone was detected once. The CDR3: CASSDRRHYEQYF. DNA of the CDR3: TGTGCCAGCTCGGACAGGCGACACTACGAGCAGTACTTC. The rearrangement links TRBV2 to TRBJ2-7; TRBD1 aligns across 7 bases. The germline gives CDR1 SNHLY, CDR2 FYNNEI. The J segment lost 3 bases and the V segment lost 8 bases, leaving 7 bases of the junction unmatched. CDR3 length: 13 residues.

The chain has TRBV11-3 and TRBJ2-1; 7 bases map to TRBD1. Trimming took 4 bases from V and 2 from J; bases not matched to a gene: 5. This CDR3 contains 15 residues. Germline V gene data show CDR1 as SGHNT and CDR2 as YENEEA. The CDR3 protein is CASSSGTVTYNEQFF. CDR3 nucleotide sequence: TGTGCCAGCAGCTCGGGGACAGTGACCTACAATGAGCAGTTCTTC.

This clone was recorded only once. The chain has TRBV5-5 and TRBJ1-4; D uncertain. V was clipped by 7 bases and J by 6 bases, with 10 bases between them. The CDR3 is made up of 12 amino acids. Germline V gives CDR1 SGHKS, CDR2 YYEKEE (reference sequence). In nucleotides, the CDR3 is TGTGCCAGCCGAAAACGGGATGAAAAACTGTTTTTT. The encoded protein is CASRKRDEKLFF.

The CDR3 DNA reads as TGTGCCAGCAGTGAAGAAATGGGACTAGCGGGCAAGCAGTTCTTC. Translation: CASSEEMGLAGKQFF. V is TRBV2 and J is TRBJ2-1, with 12 bases identical to TRBD2. Germline-derived CDR1 and CDR2 are SNHLY and FYNNEI. This CDR3 spans 15 amino acids. J lost 11 bases, V lost 1 base, and 6 bases had no gene match. Looking up the rest from reference TRBV2 and TRBJ2-1 gives the full variable domain: EPEVTQTPSHQVTQMGQEVILRCVPISNHLYFYWYRQILGQKVEFLVSFYNNEISEKSEIFDDQFSVERPDGSNFTLKIRSTKLEDSAMYFCASSEEMGLAGKQFFGPGTRLTVL.

The chain is built from TRBV4-2 and TRBJ2-2; 10 nucleotides align to TRBD2. The J segment lost 7 bases and the V segment lost 8 bases, leaving 13 bases of the junction unmatched. There are 16 residues in the CDR3. The germline gives CDR1 LGHNA, CDR2 YNFKEQ. CDR3 loop: CASSPGGLAGVGELFF. For the CDR3, the DNA is TGTGCCAGCTCCCCGGGGGGGCTAGCGGGGGTCGGGGAGCTGTTTTTT.